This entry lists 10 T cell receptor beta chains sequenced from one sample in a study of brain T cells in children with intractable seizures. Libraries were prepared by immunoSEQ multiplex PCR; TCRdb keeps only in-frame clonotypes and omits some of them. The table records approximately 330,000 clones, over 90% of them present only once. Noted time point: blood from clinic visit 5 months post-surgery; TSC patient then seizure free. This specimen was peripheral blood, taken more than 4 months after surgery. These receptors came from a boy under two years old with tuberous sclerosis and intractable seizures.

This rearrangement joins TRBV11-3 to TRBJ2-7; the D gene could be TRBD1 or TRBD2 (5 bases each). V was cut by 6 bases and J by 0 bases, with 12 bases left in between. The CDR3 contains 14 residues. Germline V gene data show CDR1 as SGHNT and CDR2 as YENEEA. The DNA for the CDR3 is TGTGCCAGCAGTCAACGGGGCAGCTCCTACGAGCAGTACTTC. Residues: CASSQRGSSYEQYF.

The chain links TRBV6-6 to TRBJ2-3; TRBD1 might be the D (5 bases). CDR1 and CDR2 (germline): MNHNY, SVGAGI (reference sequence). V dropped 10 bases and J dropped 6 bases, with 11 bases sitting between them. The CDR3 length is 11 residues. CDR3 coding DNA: TGTGCCATCAAACAGGCGGATACGCAGTATTTT. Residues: CAIKQADTQYF.

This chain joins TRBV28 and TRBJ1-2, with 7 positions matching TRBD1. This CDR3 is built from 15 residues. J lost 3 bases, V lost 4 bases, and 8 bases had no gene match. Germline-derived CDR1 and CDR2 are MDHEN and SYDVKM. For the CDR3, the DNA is TGTGCCAGCAGTTACAGGACAGGATTCGACTATGGCTACACCTTC. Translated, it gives CASSYRTGFDYGYTF.

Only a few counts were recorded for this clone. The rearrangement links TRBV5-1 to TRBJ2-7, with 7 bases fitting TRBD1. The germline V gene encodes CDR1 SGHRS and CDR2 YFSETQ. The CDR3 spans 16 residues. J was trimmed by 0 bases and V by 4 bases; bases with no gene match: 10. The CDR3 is CASSRRTGLSSYEQYF. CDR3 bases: TGCGCCAGCAGCCGCCGGACAGGCCTTTCCTCCTACGAGCAGTACTTC.

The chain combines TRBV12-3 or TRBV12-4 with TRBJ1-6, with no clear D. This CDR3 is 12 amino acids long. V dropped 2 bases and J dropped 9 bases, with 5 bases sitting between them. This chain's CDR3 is CASSLRFSPLHF. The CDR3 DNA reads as TGTGCCAGCAGTTTAAGGTTTTCACCCCTCCACTTT.

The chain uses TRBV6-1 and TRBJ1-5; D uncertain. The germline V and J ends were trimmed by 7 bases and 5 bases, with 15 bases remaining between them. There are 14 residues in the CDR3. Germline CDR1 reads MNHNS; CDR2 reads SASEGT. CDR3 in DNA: TGTGCCAGCACCGAGACGGGAGGGTATCAGCCCCAGCATTTT. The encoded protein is CASTETGGYQPQHF.

CDR3 sequence: CASSVAPGAYNEQFF. The CDR3 nucleotides read TGTGCCAGCAGCGTAGCCCCCGGGGCCTACAATGAGCAGTTCTTC. The chain uses TRBV9 and TRBJ2-1; TRBD2 might be the D (5 bases). Trimming removed 0 bases at V and 2 bases at J, with 9 bases between. Germline V CDR1 and CDR2: SGDLS, YYNGEE. The CDR3 consists of 15 residues.

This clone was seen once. Written as DNA, the CDR3 is TGTGCCAGCAGTTTAATAGGGGGGAACTATGGCTACACCTTC. Residues: CASSLIGGNYGYTF. This chain joins TRBV28 and TRBJ1-2; possible D gene TRBD1, 6 bases. The CDR3 has 14 residues. Trimming left V 2 bases short and J 2 bases short, with 9 bases between. In germline, CDR1 is MDHEN, CDR2 SYDVKM.

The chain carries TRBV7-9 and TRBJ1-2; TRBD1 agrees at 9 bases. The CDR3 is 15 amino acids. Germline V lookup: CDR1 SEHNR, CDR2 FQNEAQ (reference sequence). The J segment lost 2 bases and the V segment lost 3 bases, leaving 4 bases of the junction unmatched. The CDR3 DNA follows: TGTGCCAGCAGCTTGCCCGGGACAGGGAACTATGGCTACACCTTC. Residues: CASSLPGTGNYGYTF. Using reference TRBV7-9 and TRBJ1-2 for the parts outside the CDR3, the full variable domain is DTGVSQNPRHKITKRGQNVTFRCDPISEHNRLYWYRQTLGQGPEFLTYFQNEAQLEKSRLLSDRFSAERPKGSFSTLEIQRTEQGDSAMYLCASSLPGTGNYGYTFGSGTRLTVV.

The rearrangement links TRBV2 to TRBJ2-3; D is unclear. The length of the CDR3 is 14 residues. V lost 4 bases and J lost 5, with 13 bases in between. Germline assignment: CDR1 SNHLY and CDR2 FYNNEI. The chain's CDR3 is CASSGHLPGDTQYF. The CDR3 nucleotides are TGTGCCAGCAGTGGACACCTCCCCGGAGATACGCAGTATTTT. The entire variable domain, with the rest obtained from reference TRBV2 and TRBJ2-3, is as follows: EPEVTQTPSHQVTQMGQEVILRCVPISNHLYFYWYRQILGQKVEFLVSFYNNEISEKSEIFDDQFSVERPDGSNFTLKIRSTKLEDSAMYFCASSGHLPGDTQYFGPGTRLTVL.